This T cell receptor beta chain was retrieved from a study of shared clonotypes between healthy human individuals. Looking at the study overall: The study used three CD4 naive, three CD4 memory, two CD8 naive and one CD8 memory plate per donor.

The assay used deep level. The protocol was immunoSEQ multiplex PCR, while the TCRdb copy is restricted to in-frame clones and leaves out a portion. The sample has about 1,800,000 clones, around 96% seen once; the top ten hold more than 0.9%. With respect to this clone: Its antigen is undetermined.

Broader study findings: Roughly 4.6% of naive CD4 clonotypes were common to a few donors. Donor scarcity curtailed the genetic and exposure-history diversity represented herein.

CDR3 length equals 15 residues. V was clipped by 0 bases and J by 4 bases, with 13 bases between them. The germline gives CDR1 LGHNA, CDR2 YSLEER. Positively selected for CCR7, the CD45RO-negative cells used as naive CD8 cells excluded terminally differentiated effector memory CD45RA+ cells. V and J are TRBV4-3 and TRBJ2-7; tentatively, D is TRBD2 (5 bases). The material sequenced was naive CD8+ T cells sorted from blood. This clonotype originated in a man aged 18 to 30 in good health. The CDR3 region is CASSQDLVGGYEQYF. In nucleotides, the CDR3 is TGCGCCAGCAGCCAAGATCTCGTGGGCGGGTACGAGCAGTACTTC.